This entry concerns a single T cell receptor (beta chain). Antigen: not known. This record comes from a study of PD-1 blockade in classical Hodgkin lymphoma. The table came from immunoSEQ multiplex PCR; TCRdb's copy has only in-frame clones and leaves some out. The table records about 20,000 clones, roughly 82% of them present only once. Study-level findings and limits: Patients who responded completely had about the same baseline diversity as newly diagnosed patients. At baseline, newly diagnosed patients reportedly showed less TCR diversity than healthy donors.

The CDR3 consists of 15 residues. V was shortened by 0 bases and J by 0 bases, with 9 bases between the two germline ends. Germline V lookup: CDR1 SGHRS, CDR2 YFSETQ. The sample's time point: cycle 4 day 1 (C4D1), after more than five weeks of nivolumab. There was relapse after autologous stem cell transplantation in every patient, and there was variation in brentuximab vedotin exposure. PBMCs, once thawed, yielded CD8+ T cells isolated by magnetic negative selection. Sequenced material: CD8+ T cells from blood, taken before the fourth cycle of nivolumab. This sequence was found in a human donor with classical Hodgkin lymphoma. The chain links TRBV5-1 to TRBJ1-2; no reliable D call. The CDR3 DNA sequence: TGCGCCAGCAGCTTGGAGTCAGCTTCTAACTATGGCTACACCTTC. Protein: CASSLESASNYGYTF. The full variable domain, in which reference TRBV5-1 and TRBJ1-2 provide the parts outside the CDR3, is KAGVTQTPRYLIKTRGQQVTLSCSPISGHRSVSWYQQTPGQGLQFLFEYFSETQRNKGNFPGRFSGRQFSNSRSEMNVSTLELGDSALYLCASSLESASNYGYTFGSGTRLTVV.